The 6 T cell receptor beta chains below were found in one sample sequenced in a study of blood T cell repertoires in COVID-19 (dated by TCRdb to 2019 to 2021). Receptor libraries were prepared by the immunoSEQ multiplex PCR assay. This immuneACCESS table, as held by TCRdb, lists in-frame sequences with V and J called but not all clones. Of the missing ones, under half trace to an unresolved V gene in checked studies; the others have no known cause. In all, the sample holds under 150,000 clones, and more than 70% of those were seen once. More than 5% of the sample is held by the ten biggest clonotypes. The specimen sequenced was peripheral blood. All receptors derive from a woman in her sixties with COVID-19, enrolled during active disease.

The J gene is TRBJ1-5, the V gene TRBV6-5, with 8 bases aligning to TRBD1. Unmatched junction bases numbered 11, after V lost 8 bases and J lost 11 bases. The CDR3 runs 13 residues. CDR1 and CDR2 from the germline V gene are MNHEY and SVGAGI. In nucleotides, the CDR3 is TGTGCCAGCGCGATCCCCGGGACAGGAACCCAGCATTTT. The encoded protein is CASAIPGTGTQHF.

V gene TRBV11-2 combines with J gene TRBJ1-1; no clear D gene. CDR3 length: 13 amino acids. Between the trimmed V and J ends, which lost 6 bases and 3 bases, there was a span of 11 bases. CDR1 is SGHAT and CDR2 is FQNNGV in the germline V gene. The CDR3 DNA is TGTGCCAGCAGTCGGGTAGTAGACACTGAAGCTTTCTTT. Amino acid sequence: CASSRVVDTEAFF.

V usage is TRBV5-1 and J usage is TRBJ1-6, with 10 nucleotides matching TRBD1. Per germline, CDR1 SGHRS and CDR2 YFSETQ. The J segment lost 10 bases and the V segment lost 0 bases, leaving 4 bases of the junction unmatched. This CDR3 has 15 amino acids. In nucleotides, the CDR3 is TGCGCCAGCAGCTTGGGTGTGACAGGGGGCTCACCCCTCCACTTT. Its translation: CASSLGVTGGSPLHF.

Concerning this clone itself: A junction boundary mismatches the germline segment, possibly from a read error. The V and J genes are TRBV15 and TRBJ1-4; 8 nucleotides agree with TRBD1. The CDR3 extends over 13 amino acids. Germline CDR1 reads LNHNV; CDR2 reads YYDKDF (reference sequence). CDR3 DNA sequence: TGTGCCACCAGCAGATCGCCTCCGGGACAGGTCATTTTT. It codes for CATSRSPPGQVIF.

The CDR3 DNA sequence: TGCGCCAGGCAACTAGGAAGGCTGGGCAGGGGGCATCGGTACTATGGCTACACCTTC. Its protein is CARQLGRLGRGHRYYGYTF. V and J are TRBV10-1 and TRBJ1-2; the match to TRBD1 covers 8 bases. The junction had 24 bases not matched to a gene; V was cut back by 9 bases and J by 3 bases. Per germline, CDR1 WNHNN and CDR2 SYGVQD (reference sequence). This CDR3 comprises 19 residues.

This sequence joins TRBV3-1 (or the pseudogene TRBV3-2) and TRBJ2-7; the match to TRBD1 covers 7 bases. Germline CDR1 is LGHDT and CDR2 is YNNKEL (reference sequence). J gave up 0 bases and V 5 bases, and 4 bases lay outside the gene matches. The CDR3 is 14 amino acids. The CDR3 nucleotides are TGTGCCAGCAGCTGGGACAGCTTCTCCTACGAGCAGTACTTC. This encodes CASSWDSFSYEQYF.